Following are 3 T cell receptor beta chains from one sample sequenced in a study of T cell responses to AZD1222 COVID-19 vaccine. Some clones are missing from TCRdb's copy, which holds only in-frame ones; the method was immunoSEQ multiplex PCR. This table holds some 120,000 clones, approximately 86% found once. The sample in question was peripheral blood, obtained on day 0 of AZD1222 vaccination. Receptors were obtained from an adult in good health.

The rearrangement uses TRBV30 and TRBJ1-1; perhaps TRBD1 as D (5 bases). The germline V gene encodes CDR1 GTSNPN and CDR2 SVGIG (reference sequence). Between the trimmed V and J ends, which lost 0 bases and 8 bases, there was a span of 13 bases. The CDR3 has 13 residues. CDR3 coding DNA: TGTGCCTGGAGTGTCGGGACTGGGCTGGAAGCTTTCTTT. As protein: CAWSVGTGLEAFF.

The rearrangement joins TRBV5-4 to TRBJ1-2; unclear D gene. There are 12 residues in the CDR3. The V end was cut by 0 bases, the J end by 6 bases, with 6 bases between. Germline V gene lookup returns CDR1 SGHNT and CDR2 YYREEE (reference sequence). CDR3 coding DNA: TGTGCCAGCAGCTTGGACGCGGATGGCTACACCTTC. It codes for CASSLDADGYTF.

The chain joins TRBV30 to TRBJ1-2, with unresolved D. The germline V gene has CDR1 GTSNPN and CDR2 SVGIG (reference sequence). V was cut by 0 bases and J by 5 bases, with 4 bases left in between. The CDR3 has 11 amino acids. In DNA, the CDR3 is TGTGCCTGGAGTGTACAGTATGGCTACACCTTC. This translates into CAWSVQYGYTF.